These 5 T cell receptor beta chains were all obtained from the same sample, sequenced in a study of post-analysis software for immune sequencing data. Researchers reported that TCR beta cDNA libraries carried unique molecular identifiers. One entry per CDR3 protein, called by TCRdb with MiXCR from the PCR reads. The sample yields hundreds of thousands of distinct CDR3 sequences, about 60% seen once. Findings of the study overall: When patients were compared with controls, four or five TRBV segments were more frequent, TRBV5-6, TRBV5-1 and TRBV20-1 among them.

Their antigen targets remain unknown. The sample was blood. The receptors shown here come from a girl aged 2-10 years with multiple sclerosis.

The chain links TRBV5-1 to TRBJ2-1; 11 bases align to TRBD2. From germline, CDR1 is SGHRS and CDR2 YFSETQ. Trimming took 3 bases from V and 7 from J; bases not matched to a gene: 6. This CDR3 is built from 15 residues. The CDR3, as DNA: TGCGCCAGCAGCTCACTAGCGGGAGAGACTAATGAGCAGTTCTTC. This codes for CASSSLAGETNEQFF.

In this sample, this clonotype turned up a few times. The chain joins TRBV12-3 or TRBV12-4 to TRBJ2-1; maybe TRBD2 (6 bases). V lost 5 bases and J lost 0, with 14 bases in between. The CDR3 length is 16 residues. In DNA, the CDR3 is TGTGCCAGCAGTGACGGGGGAGCCCACTCCTACAATGAGCAGTTCTTC. The encoded protein is CASSDGGAHSYNEQFF.

The chain has TRBV6-5 and TRBJ2-7; perhaps TRBD2 as D (6 bases). The germline CDR1 and CDR2 sequences are MNHEY and SVGAGI. CDR3 size: 16 residues. The V and J ends lost 4 bases and 0 bases respectively, with 16 bases between them. In nucleotides, the CDR3 is TGTGCCAGCAGTTTGGACCGGGACTTACCCTCCTACGAGCAGTACTTC. Its translation is CASSLDRDLPSYEQYF.

V usage is TRBV7-9 and J usage is TRBJ2-7; tentative D call: TRBD2 (6 bases). The better agreement between TRBJ2-5 and the DNA end casts doubt on the J call. Germline CDR1 SEHNR, CDR2 FQNEAQ (reference sequence). The CDR3 totals 15 residues. The CDR3 region is CASSLGGLVLETQYF. Written as DNA, the CDR3 is TGTGCCAGCAGCCTAGGAGGGCTAGTCCTTGAGACCCAGTACTTC.

The chain combines TRBV29-1 with TRBJ2-3, with 7 bases that match TRBD1. The CDR3 consists of 16 residues. CDR1 is SQVTM and CDR2 is ANQGSEA in the germline V gene. Unmatched junction bases numbered 8, after V lost 0 bases and J lost 2 bases. The chain's CDR3 is CSVEEVWGQFTDTQYF. In DNA form, the CDR3 reads TGCAGCGTTGAAGAGGTATGGGGACAGTTCACAGATACGCAGTATTTT.